Below are 21 T cell receptor beta chains sequenced from a single sample in a study of blood T cell repertoires in COVID-19. Generated by immunoSEQ multiplex PCR, the TCRdb table keeps only in-frame clones and is missing some. The table records hundreds of thousands of clones, around 87% of them present only once. The material sequenced was PBMCs or T cells enriched from blood (not recorded which). All receptors come from a woman between 25 and 40 years old with acute COVID-19.

This chain joins TRBV7-6 and TRBJ2-5, with 13 bases identical to TRBD2. V lost 8 bases, J lost 2 bases, and 2 bases stayed unmatched. CDR3 length equals 14 residues. The germline gives CDR1 SGHVS, CDR2 FNYEAQ. CDR3 sequence (DNA): TGTGCCAGCGTGACTAGCGGGGGGCAAGAGACCCAGTACTTC. Protein product: CASVTSGGQETQYF.

V usage is TRBV19 and J usage is TRBJ1-5, with D possibly matching TRBD1 (5 bases). Germline values: CDR1 LNHDA, CDR2 SQIVND (reference sequence). CDR3 size: 12 residues. With 6 bases removed from V and 6 bases from J, the gap between germline ends came to 9 bases. This chain's CDR3 is CASRVGLQPQHF. CDR3 nucleotide sequence: TGTGCCAGTAGGGTGGGGCTTCAGCCCCAGCATTTT. The full variable domain, in which reference TRBV19 and TRBJ1-5 provide the parts outside the CDR3, is DGGITQSPKYLFRKEGQNVTLSCEQNLNHDAMYWYRQDPGQGLRLIYYSQIVNDFQKGDIAEGYSVSREKKESFPLTVTSAQKNPTAFYLCASRVGLQPQHFGDGTRLSIL.

This chain links TRBV7-2 with TRBJ2-7, with D possibly being TRBD1 (6 bases). Germline CDR1 SGHTA, CDR2 FQGNSA. Trimming pared 1 base from V and 1 base from J, leaving 11 bases between. There are 15 residues in the CDR3. CDR3 residues: CASSLGQGLSYEQYF. CDR3 coding DNA: TGTGCCAGCAGCTTAGGGCAGGGGTTATCCTACGAGCAGTACTTC.

The rearrangement links TRBV7-9 to TRBJ2-5; 7 nucleotides match TRBD1. With 0 bases clipped from V and 5 bases from J, the junction kept 3 bases outside the gene matches. The CDR3 is made up of 14 amino acids. The germline gives CDR1 SEHNR, CDR2 FQNEAQ (reference sequence). The CDR3 DNA reads as TGTGCCAGCAGCTTAGCCGGGACAGCCGAGACCCAGTACTTC. As protein: CASSLAGTAETQYF.

The chain uses TRBV28 and TRBJ2-5; 8 positions match TRBD2. Germline V gives CDR1 MDHEN, CDR2 SYDVKM. This CDR3 has 13 residues. V gave up 6 bases and J gave up 13 bases; unmatched junction bases: 13. CDR3 DNA: TGTGCCAGCAGCCGTAGGGATTGGACTAGCCCGTACTTC. Protein: CASSRRDWTSPYF.

The chain combines TRBV4-1 with TRBJ2-7; 9 bases are a match to TRBD2. The V segment lost 4 bases and the J segment 2 bases; nucleotides outside the gene matches: 9. Germline lookup yields CDR1 MGHRA and CDR2 YSYEKL. The length of the CDR3 is 16 residues. The CDR3 DNA reads TGCGCCAGCAGCCCCGTCCTAGCGGGGTCAACCTACGAGCAGTACTTC. Translation gives CASSPVLAGSTYEQYF.

The V gene is TRBV12-3 or TRBV12-4, the J gene TRBJ2-3; D gene uncertain. The CDR3 covers 12 residues. The V and J ends lost 1 base and 5 bases respectively, with 4 bases between them. The CDR3 protein is CASSLGKDTQYF. CDR3 in DNA: TGTGCCAGCAGTTTAGGTAAAGATACGCAGTATTTT.

This clone occurred once. The CDR3 DNA reads as TGTGCCAGCAGCCCCAGCGGGCCACACAATGAGCAGTTCTTC. Amino acids: CASSPSGPHNEQFF. The chain employs TRBV7-3 and TRBJ2-1; D may be TRBD2 (6 bases). The length of the CDR3 is 14 residues. In germline, CDR1 is SGHTA, CDR2 FQGTGA. Trimming removed 5 bases from V and 5 bases from J, with 13 bases in between.

This rearrangement joins TRBV19 to TRBJ2-1, with 7 bases matching TRBD2. Germline V CDR1 and CDR2: LNHDA, SQIVND (reference sequence). The length of the CDR3 is 15 residues. Trimming took 1 base from V and 10 from J; bases not matched to a gene: 10. The CDR3 spells CASSIGLAAIGEQFF. For the CDR3, the DNA is TGTGCCAGTAGTATAGGGCTAGCGGCTATTGGGGAGCAGTTCTTC.

V usage is TRBV7-2 and J usage is TRBJ1-2; TRBD1 matches at 7 bases. The CDR3 extends over 14 amino acids. The junction had 0 bases not matched to a gene; V was cut back by 0 bases and J by 2 bases. Germline V gives CDR1 SGHTA, CDR2 FQGNSA. The CDR3 nucleotides read TGTGCCAGCAGCTTAGCAGGGGGCAACTATGGCTACACCTTC. This codes for CASSLAGGNYGYTF.

V is TRBV14 and J is TRBJ2-2; 12 bases are a match to TRBD2. Germline CDR1 and CDR2: SGHDN and FVKESK. The CDR3 length is 17 residues. Trimming cost V 4 bases and J 6 bases; bases outside gene matches: 9. Here the CDR3 DNA reads TGTGCCAGCAGCCCTCGACTAGCGGGGGCGTTACCCGGGGAGCTGTTTTTT. It codes for CASSPRLAGALPGELFF.

The chain combines TRBV6-1 with TRBJ2-1, with D maybe TRBD2 (6 bases). This CDR3 has 16 residues. V lost 2 bases and J 9 bases, leaving 20 bases between the germline ends. Per the germline V gene, CDR1 is MNHNS and CDR2 is SASEGT. CDR3 sequence: CASSEYSGVGFGEQFF. The CDR3 nucleotides read TGTGCCAGCAGTGAATATTCGGGAGTTGGGTTCGGTGAGCAGTTCTTC.

The CDR3 nucleotides are TGTGCCTGGTTCGGGGACAGGGGGAGTCGCTATGGCTACACCTTC. It specifies CAWFGDRGSRYGYTF. The V call is TRBV30, the J call TRBJ1-2; 11 positions match TRBD1. This CDR3 contains 15 residues. The junction had 9 bases not matched to a gene; V was cut back by 5 bases and J by 4 bases. CDR1 is GTSNPN and CDR2 is SVGIG in the germline V gene (reference sequence).

This chain connects TRBV5-1 to TRBJ2-3; 8 bases are shared with TRBD2. CDR3 length equals 16 residues. V shed 5 bases, J shed 1 base, and the junction held 9 bases outside the gene matches. Germline CDR1 and CDR2: SGHRS and YFSETQ. The CDR3, as DNA: TGCGCCAGCAGACTCGAACCGGGAGGGGGCACAGATACGCAGTATTTT. Its translation is CASRLEPGGGTDTQYF.

The chain uses TRBV2 and TRBJ2-3; 7 nucleotides align to TRBD2. Trimming at V came to 7 bases and at J to 2 bases, leaving 6 bases not matched to a gene. The CDR3 totals 14 residues. CDR1 is SNHLY and CDR2 is FYNNEI in the germline V gene. CDR3 sequence reads: CASTSTSYTDTQYF. CDR3 coding DNA: TGTGCCAGCACCTCGACTAGCTACACAGATACGCAGTATTTT.

This sequence joins TRBV29-1 and TRBJ2-7, with D possibly being TRBD1 (5 bases). From germline, CDR1 is SQVTM and CDR2 ANQGSEA. The CDR3 sequence is 13 residues long. Trimming stripped 7 bases from V and 5 bases from J, with 18 bases between. CDR3: CSAKRQFWHEQYF. The CDR3 region has the DNA TGCAGCGCAAAAAGACAGTTTTGGCACGAGCAGTACTTC.

The J gene is TRBJ2-5, the V gene TRBV5-4; unclear D gene. Per the germline V gene, CDR1 is SGHNT and CDR2 is YYREEE (reference sequence). V was shortened by 1 base and J by 1 base, with 11 bases between the two germline ends. This CDR3 has 15 residues. CDR3 bases: TGTGCCAGCAGCTTGTCCCCAGCGACCCAAGAGACCCAGTACTTC. Amino acids: CASSLSPATQETQYF.

V and J are TRBV7-2 and TRBJ1-1; D is unresolved. Per germline, CDR1 SGHTA and CDR2 FQGNSA. V lost 0 bases to trimming and J lost 1 base, with 6 bases between them. The CDR3 totals 14 residues. In DNA, the CDR3 is TGTGCCAGCAGCTTAGCTAACGGGAACACTGAAGCTTTCTTT. Its translation: CASSLANGNTEAFF.

This chain links TRBV29-1 with TRBJ2-7; 7 bases map to TRBD1. Per germline, CDR1 SQVTM and CDR2 ANQGSEA. This CDR3 has 12 residues. The J segment lost 6 bases and the V segment lost 6 bases, leaving 8 bases of the junction unmatched. The CDR3 here is CSVVTGVSEQYF. In DNA, the CDR3 is TGCAGCGTCGTTACAGGGGTCTCCGAGCAGTACTTC.

The chain couples TRBV30 to TRBJ2-3; 9 positions match TRBD1. This CDR3 has 16 amino acids. CDR1 GTSNPN and CDR2 SVGIG come from the germline V gene (reference sequence). V was pared by 2 bases and J by 4 bases, with 10 bases of the junction left unmatched. The CDR3 protein is CAWSLFGQGIADTQYF. CDR3 DNA: TGTGCCTGGAGTCTATTTGGACAGGGGATCGCAGATACGCAGTATTTT.

The genes are TRBV7-3 and TRBJ2-1; TRBD2 agrees at 9 bases. This CDR3 spans 22 amino acids. V lost 5 bases to trimming and J lost 1 base; unmatched junction nucleotides: 24. Germline-derived CDR1 and CDR2 are SGHTA and FQGTGA. CDR3 sequence (DNA): TGTGCCAGCAGCCTTAAGGGTGCTTGGGGCGGGAGGGCCCTCCAATCCTACAATGAGCAGTTCTTC. This codes for CASSLKGAWGGRALQSYNEQFF.